This T cell receptor beta chain appears in the sequencing data of a study of siplizumab effects on memory and regulatory T cells. General study findings and limits: Reactions containing siplizumab showed mappable alloreactive CD4+ clones averaging 68.8% Treg-derived, versus 26.9% in controls. Neither a naive nor a memory phenotype was assignable to roughly 80-96% of proliferating CD4+ or CD8+ clones. Alloreactive sequences traceable to unstimulated CD4+ memory cells declined significantly under siplizumab.

Germline CDR1 is LNHDA and CDR2 is SQIVND (reference sequence). The CDR3 is 14 residues long. The V segment lost 4 bases and the J segment 4 bases; nucleotides outside the gene matches: 4. Profiling relied on immunoSEQ multiplex PCR, and the TCRdb table lists in-frame clones only, not all of them. The sample has about 110,000 clones, just under 95% seen once. In regard to this clone: What it binds is not known.

The sample taken for sequencing was CD4+ T cells sorted from blood. This TCR came from a human donor in good health. The V gene is TRBV19, the J gene TRBJ2-3; 8 nucleotides align to TRBD1. The CDR3 nucleotides are TGTGCCAGTAGTAAAGCAGGGGGCTCAGATACGCAGTATTTT. This encodes CASSKAGGSDTQYF.